This TCR beta chain was captured by sequencing in a study of identical twins. Findings and limits, study-wide: Among beta out-of-frame sequences, excess sharing between twins appeared weaker.

This clonotype was recorded at least ten times. Its antigen is not known. Trimming at V came to 2 bases and at J to 3 bases, leaving 2 bases not matched to a gene. The CDR3 consists of 14 residues. CDR1 and CDR2 from the germline V gene are SGHRS and YFSETQ. Template switching created a universal primer site, and the cDNA included unique molecular identifiers. TCRdb processed the 5' RACE reads anew with MiXCR; each CDR3 protein has one entry. The sample consists of some 1,700,000 distinct CDR3 sequences, under 35% of them appearing once. The chain has TRBV5-1 and TRBJ2-3; TRBD2 agrees at 8 bases. The specimen was cord blood. The sequence was collected from a newborn girl in good health. The CDR3 here is CASSFSGETDTQYF. CDR3 in DNA: TGCGCCAGCAGCTTTAGCGGGGAAACAGATACGCAGTATTTT.